This T cell receptor (beta chain) was captured by sequencing in a study of control samples from healthy donors and cancer patients (dated by TCRdb to the early 2020s). As concerns this clone: Its binding antigen is unknown. The input lacks base qualities; no much larger clone sits a single base away.

V gives up 4 bases and J gives up 2 bases, and the segment between their germline ends measures 9 bases. CDR1 and CDR2 were assigned from the germline V gene as KGHSH and LQKENI. From its cysteine to its phenylalanine, the CDR3 spans 14 amino acids. Only the CDR3 region is kept as DNA, spanning 42 bases read in frame from base 1. Receptor libraries were prepared by the immunoSEQ multiplex PCR assay. TCRdb retrieved this table from immuneACCESS and kept in-frame rearrangements only. Not all clones are present; in checked studies, unresolved V genes account for under half, and no reason is known for the remainder. In all, the sample holds over 200,000 clones, and almost 85% of those were seen once. The ten biggest clones cover roughly 14% of the sample.

The origin of this receptor is a woman in her sixties or seventies with lung cancer. The V and J genes are TRBV18 and TRBJ2-1, with a weak D call of TRBD2 (5 bases match). Sequences were obtained from PBMCs. The CDR3 corresponds to CASSLTRTYNEQFF. In nucleotides, the sequence is TGTGCCAGCTCACTAACTAGAACCTACAATGAGCAGTTCTTC.